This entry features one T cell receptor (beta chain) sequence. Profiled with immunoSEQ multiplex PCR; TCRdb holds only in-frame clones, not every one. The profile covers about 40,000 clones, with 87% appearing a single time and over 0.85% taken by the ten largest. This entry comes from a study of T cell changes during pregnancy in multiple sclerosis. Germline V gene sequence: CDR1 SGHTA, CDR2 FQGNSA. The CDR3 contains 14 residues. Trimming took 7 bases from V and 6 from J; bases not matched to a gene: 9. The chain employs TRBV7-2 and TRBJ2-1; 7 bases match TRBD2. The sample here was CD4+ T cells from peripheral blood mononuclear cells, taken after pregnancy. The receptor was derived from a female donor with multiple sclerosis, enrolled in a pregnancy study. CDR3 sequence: CASTPPSGGNEQFF. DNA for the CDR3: TGTGCCAGCACCCCTCCTAGCGGCGGCAATGAGCAGTTCTTC.